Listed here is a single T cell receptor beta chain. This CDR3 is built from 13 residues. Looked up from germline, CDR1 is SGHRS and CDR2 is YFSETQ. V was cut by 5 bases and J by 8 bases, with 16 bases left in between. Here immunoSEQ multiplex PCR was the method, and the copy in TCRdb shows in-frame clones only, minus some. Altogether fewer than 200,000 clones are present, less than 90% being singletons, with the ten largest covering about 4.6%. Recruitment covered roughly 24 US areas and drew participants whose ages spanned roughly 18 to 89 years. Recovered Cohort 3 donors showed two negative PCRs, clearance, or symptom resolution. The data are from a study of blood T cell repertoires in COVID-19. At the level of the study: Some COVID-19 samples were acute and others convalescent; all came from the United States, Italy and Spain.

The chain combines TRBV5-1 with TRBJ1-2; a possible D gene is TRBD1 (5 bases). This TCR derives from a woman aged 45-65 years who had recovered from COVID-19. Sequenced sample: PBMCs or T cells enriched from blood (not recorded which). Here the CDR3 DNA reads TGCGCCAGCAGTTTGAAGTCAGGGCAGGGCTACACCTTC. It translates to CASSLKSGQGYTF.